These 27 T cell receptor beta chains were all obtained from the same sample, sequenced in a study of blood T cell repertoires in COVID-19. TCRdb's table, derived via immunoSEQ multiplex PCR, lists solely in-frame clones and lacks some. The data show about 200,000 clones, with 84% seen just once and about 13% held by the top ten. Sample: peripheral blood. The receptor set was obtained from a human donor in a cohort sampled during active COVID-19.

This chain links TRBV27 with TRBJ1-2, with 8 bases fitting TRBD1. The CDR3 consists of 14 residues. The germline V gene encodes CDR1 MNHEY and CDR2 SMNVEV (reference sequence). The junction had 8 bases not matched to a gene; V was cut back by 6 bases and J by 5 bases. This CDR3 is CASRPGGSGYGYTF. Written as DNA, the CDR3 is TGTGCCAGCAGACCAGGGGGCAGTGGGTATGGCTACACCTTC.

V usage is TRBV5-1 and J usage is TRBJ1-1, with TRBD1 matching over 8 bases. V was pared by 0 bases and J by 7 bases, with 8 bases of the junction left unmatched. Germline loops: CDR1 SGHRS, CDR2 YFSETQ. The CDR3 consists of 15 residues. The CDR3 here is CASSLDLIGQGEAFF. As DNA, the CDR3 is TGCGCCAGCAGCTTGGATCTAATCGGACAGGGTGAAGCTTTCTTT.

This clone was detected a few times. CDR3 sequence: CASSPGTRPRDTQYF. The CDR3 DNA is TGTGCCAGCAGTCCCGGGACTCGACCTCGGGATACGCAGTATTTT. The rearrangement joins TRBV27 to TRBJ2-3, with D perhaps matching TRBD2 (6 bases). CDR1 is MNHEY, CDR2 SMNVEV, per germline (reference sequence). Trimming stripped 5 bases from V and 6 bases from J, with 18 bases between. The CDR3 is 15 amino acids.

This rearrangement joins TRBV28 to TRBJ2-3; 8 nucleotides line up with TRBD1. CDR3 length: 16 amino acids. Losses at the gene ends were 8 bases for V and 5 bases for J; bases not matched to a gene: 15. Germline CDR1 MDHEN, CDR2 SYDVKM. In DNA form, the CDR3 reads TGTGCCAGCCAAGGGGCGGACAGGGCTGGGGGAGATACGCAGTATTTT. Residues: CASQGADRAGGDTQYF.

The J gene is TRBJ1-1, the V gene TRBV29-1; the match to TRBD1 covers 7 bases. CDR1 SQVTM and CDR2 ANQGSEA come from the germline V gene. V dropped 4 bases and J dropped 1; count of bases not matched to a gene: 6. CDR3 length: 14 amino acids. The CDR3 region is CSVGPGGTNTEAFF. Here the CDR3 DNA reads TGCAGCGTTGGCCCAGGGGGAACGAACACTGAAGCTTTCTTT. Filled out from reference TRBV29-1 and TRBJ1-1, the complete variable domain reads SAVISQKPSRDICQRGTSLTIQCQVDSQVTMMFWYRQQPGQSLTLIATANQGSEATYESGFVIDKFPISRPNLTFSTLTVSNMSPEDSSIYLCSVGPGGTNTEAFFGQGTRLTVV.

The chain has TRBV27 and TRBJ2-1, with 7 bases that match TRBD1. V was clipped by 0 bases and J by 8 bases; unmatched bases: 10. Germline V lookup: CDR1 MNHEY, CDR2 SMNVEV (reference sequence). The CDR3 is made up of 16 amino acids. The CDR3 sequence: CASSLSSTGVWDEQFF. The CDR3 bases are TGTGCCAGCAGTTTATCATCCACAGGGGTGTGGGATGAGCAGTTCTTC.

This clone was seen only a few times. The chain couples TRBV19 to TRBJ2-7; tentative D call: TRBD2 (6 bases). Deletions cut 4 bases from V and 3 bases from J, with 13 bases between. Per the germline V gene, CDR1 is LNHDA and CDR2 is SQIVND (reference sequence). The CDR3 consists of 14 residues. As DNA, the CDR3 is TGTGCCAGTAGTAGGAGGGGAGTAAACTACGAGCAGTACTTC. This gives the protein CASSRRGVNYEQYF.

The chain uses TRBV14 and TRBJ1-3, with D uncertain. V gave up 0 bases and J gave up 4 bases, with 10 bases separating them. The germline V gene encodes CDR1 SGHDN and CDR2 FVKESK. The CDR3 runs 15 residues. CDR3 DNA sequence: TGTGCCAGCAGCCAAGATCAACTTTCGGGAAACACCATATATTTT. Translated, it gives CASSQDQLSGNTIYF.

The chain employs TRBV28 and TRBJ2-5, with TRBD1 as a possible D gene (6 bases). The V gene's germline CDR1 is MDHEN and CDR2 SYDVKM. The CDR3 is 14 amino acids. Trimming removed 5 bases at V and 9 bases at J, with 19 bases between. Here the CDR3 reads CASSHPQGMAAQYF. As DNA, the CDR3 is TGTGCCAGCAGTCACCCCCAGGGGATGGCGGCCCAGTACTTC.

This rearrangement joins TRBV28 to TRBJ1-2; maybe TRBD1 (5 bases). Germline CDR1 and CDR2: MDHEN and SYDVKM. V was cut by 10 bases and J by 4 bases, with 13 bases left in between. This CDR3 is built from 12 residues. CDR3 DNA: TGTGCCATAACGGGGACTGCCTATGGCTACACCTTC. Its protein is CAITGTAYGYTF.

V gene TRBV5-1 combines with J gene TRBJ1-6; TRBD1 matches 9 bases. Germline V gives CDR1 SGHRS, CDR2 YFSETQ. The CDR3 consists of 14 residues. Trimming cost V 3 bases and J 10 bases; bases outside gene matches: 5. The CDR3 loop reads CASSSTGGESPLHF. The CDR3 nucleotides are TGCGCCAGCAGCTCTACAGGGGGCGAATCACCCCTCCACTTT.

The genes are TRBV30 and TRBJ1-6; 11 bases fit TRBD1. J was trimmed by 3 bases and V by 1 base; bases with no gene match: 5. The germline V gene encodes CDR1 GTSNPN and CDR2 SVGIG (reference sequence). The CDR3 runs 17 residues. The CDR3 loop reads CAWSDPGQGVYNSPLHF. The CDR3 nucleotides are TGTGCCTGGAGTGATCCGGGACAGGGGGTCTATAATTCACCCCTCCACTTT.

The V gene is TRBV5-1, the J gene TRBJ1-2; 7 bases line up with TRBD1. V shed 4 bases, J shed 2 bases, and the junction held 5 bases outside the gene matches. Germline CDR1 and CDR2: SGHRS and YFSETQ. The CDR3 runs 14 residues. The DNA for the CDR3 is TGCGCCAGCAGCCGCCAGACAGGGAACTATGGCTACACCTTC. Translation: CASSRQTGNYGYTF.

V is TRBV11-2 and J is TRBJ2-5, with D maybe TRBD2 (5 bases). The germline V gene encodes CDR1 SGHAT and CDR2 FQNNGV. The CDR3 sequence is 16 residues long. Trimming removed 5 bases from V and 2 bases from J, with 18 bases in between. The CDR3 DNA reads TGTGCCAGCAGCAACCACTGGCGGGTCGCACAAGAGACCCAGTACTTC. It specifies CASSNHWRVAQETQYF. The whole variable domain, filled in from reference TRBV11-2 and TRBJ2-5, reads EAGVAQSPRYKIIEKRQSVAFWCNPISGHATLYWYQQILGQGPKLLIQFQNNGVVDDSQLPKDRFSAERLKGVDSTLKIQPAKLEDSAVYLCASSNHWRVAQETQYFGPGTRLLVL.

This rearrangement joins TRBV9 to TRBJ2-1; no definite D call. V was cut by 4 bases and J by 1 base, with 6 bases left in between. The CDR3 runs 13 residues. Looked up from germline, CDR1 is SGDLS and CDR2 is YYNGEE. The CDR3 loop is CASSPNSYNEQFF. The CDR3 coding sequence is TGTGCCAGCAGCCCCAATTCCTACAATGAGCAGTTCTTC.

This clone was recorded only once. The rearrangement uses TRBV12-5 and TRBJ2-5; TRBD1 matches 7 bases. The V and J ends lost 1 base and 7 bases, in that order; junction bases with no gene match: 9. There are 15 residues in the CDR3. The germline gives CDR1 LGHNT, CDR2 FRNRAP. The CDR3 sequence: CASGLEQGYGGTQYF. The CDR3 DNA reads as TGTGCTAGTGGTTTGGAACAGGGGTACGGTGGGACCCAGTACTTC.

CDR3 amino acids: CASSLTVSSYNEQFF. CDR3 nucleotide sequence: TGCGCCAGCAGCTTGACCGTGAGCTCCTACAATGAGCAGTTCTTC. V gene TRBV5-1 combines with J gene TRBJ2-1; the D is unclear. The V and J ends lost 1 base and 0 bases respectively, with 8 bases between them. The CDR3 spans 15 residues. Germline CDR1 and CDR2: SGHRS and YFSETQ.

The chain has TRBV2 and TRBJ2-4; TRBD1 is a possible D gene (7 bases). The CDR3 loop spans 15 amino acids. Germline V gene data show CDR1 as SNHLY and CDR2 as FYNNEI. V lost 7 bases and J lost 5, with 18 bases in between. CDR3 DNA: TGTGCCAGCAAATTGACCAGGGGGGCCCAAAACATTCAGTACTTC. Its protein is CASKLTRGAQNIQYF.

V gene TRBV7-2 combines with J gene TRBJ1-6, with 7 bases that match TRBD1. Germline assignment: CDR1 SGHTA and CDR2 FQGNSA. This CDR3 contains 17 residues. V shed 5 bases, J shed 0 bases, and the junction held 7 bases outside the gene matches. CDR3 loop: CASSRDRSYSYNSPLHF. In DNA, the CDR3 is TGTGCCAGCAGCCGGGACAGATCTTACTCCTATAATTCACCCCTCCACTTT.

This clone occurred many times. This chain joins TRBV21-1 and TRBJ2-2; the listed D gene, TRBD2, was not tested against the DNA. TRBV21-1 is classified as a pseudogene. The CDR3 contains 15 residues. The CDR3 loop reads CASSKGRVDTGELFF. The CDR3 DNA reads as TGTGCCAGCAGCAAAGGGAGGGTGGACACCGGGGAGCTGTTTTTT.

This clone is a singleton in its sample. This chain connects TRBV10-3 to TRBJ2-7; D ambiguous. The CDR3 loop spans 13 amino acids. Germline values: CDR1 ENHRY, CDR2 SYGVKD. V shed 8 bases and J shed 3 bases, with 14 bases lying between them. DNA for the CDR3: TGTGCCATCGCCGCGGAACACGGCTACGAGCAGTACTTC. As protein: CAIAAEHGYEQYF.

The J gene is TRBJ1-5, the V gene TRBV28; D unresolved. Germline CDR1 is MDHEN and CDR2 is SYDVKM. The V gene lost 8 bases and the J gene lost 6 bases, with 11 bases spanning the gap. This CDR3 region has 12 residues. CDR3 in amino acids: CASGLLGQPQHF. The DNA for the CDR3 is TGTGCCAGCGGACTTTTGGGTCAGCCCCAGCATTTT. Combining the CDR3 with reference TRBV28 and TRBJ1-5 gives the whole variable domain DVKVTQSSRYLVKRTGEKVFLECVQDMDHENMFWYRQDPGLGLRLIYFSYDVKMKEKGDIPEGYSVSREKKERFSLILESASTNQTSMYLCASGLLGQPQHFGDGTRLSIL.

This chain joins TRBV7-9 and TRBJ2-7; 7 positions match TRBD1. Germline CDR1 and CDR2: SEHNR and FQNEAQ (reference sequence). V trimming: 3 bases; J trimming: 0 bases; junction bases outside the gene matches: 8. The CDR3 covers 16 residues. The CDR3 DNA follows: TGTGCCAGCAGCTTTTCCGCGACAGGGAACTCCTACGAGCAGTACTTC. It translates to CASSFSATGNSYEQYF.

The chain recombines TRBV5-5 with TRBJ2-2; D call uncertain. Trimming took off 4 bases at V and 5 bases at J, with 6 bases between the two ends. Germline CDR1 and CDR2: SGHKS and YYEKEE (reference sequence). This CDR3 is built from 12 residues. CDR3 in DNA: TGTGCCAGCAGCCCTTTGACCGGGGAGCTGTTTTTT. Translating it yields CASSPLTGELFF.

The CDR3 region has the DNA TGTGCCAGCAGTCAACAGGGGAATAGCAATCAGCCCCAGCATTTT. Translated, it gives CASSQQGNSNQPQHF. The V and J genes are TRBV2 and TRBJ1-5; 7 nucleotides match TRBD1. Germline trimming cut 5 bases from V and 0 bases from J; bases unmatched to any gene: 4. Germline V lookup: CDR1 SNHLY, CDR2 FYNNEI. CDR3 length equals 15 residues.

V is TRBV7-9 and J is TRBJ2-7; TRBD1 aligns across 8 bases. CDR1 SEHNR and CDR2 FQNEAQ come from the germline V gene (reference sequence). This CDR3 spans 12 amino acids. Germline trimming cut 3 bases from V and 7 bases from J; bases unmatched to any gene: 2. CDR3 in DNA: TGTGCCAGCAGCTTTCGACAGGGGGAGCAGTACTTC. It is translated as CASSFRQGEQYF.

The rearrangement links TRBV18 to TRBJ2-7; no clear D. CDR3 length: 11 residues. V shed 4 bases and J shed 3 bases, with 4 bases lying between them. The germline CDR1 and CDR2 sequences are KGHSH and LQKENI. This CDR3 is CASSLHYEQYF. The CDR3 DNA reads TGTGCCAGCTCACTCCACTACGAGCAGTACTTC.